Each of the 26 T cell receptor beta chains below was sequenced from the same sample in a study of cytomegalovirus exposure and HLA in healthy donors. Profiling relied on immunoSEQ multiplex PCR, and the TCRdb table lists in-frame clones only, not all of them. The table has fewer than 65,000 clones, 89% seen once. The sample was PBMCs. Receptors originate from a woman between 18 and 29 years old in good health and CMV-seronegative.

This sequence joins TRBV5-1 and TRBJ1-2; TRBD1 agrees at 8 bases. The CDR3 loop spans 13 amino acids. Germline trimming cut 1 base from V and 8 bases from J; bases unmatched to any gene: 4. Germline V gene lookup returns CDR1 SGHRS and CDR2 YFSETQ. As DNA, the CDR3 is TGCGCCAGCAGCTTGCAGGGGGCAGACGGCTACACCTTC. It specifies CASSLQGADGYTF.

This chain links TRBV19 with TRBJ2-3; D remains ambiguous. The germline V gene encodes CDR1 LNHDA and CDR2 SQIVND (reference sequence). CDR3 length equals 15 residues. Between the trimmed V and J ends, which lost 7 bases and 3 bases, there was a span of 17 bases. For the CDR3, the DNA is TGTGCCAGTAATCAACTCGGCCCAGGAACAGATACGCAGTATTTT. It yields the protein CASNQLGPGTDTQYF.

The rearrangement joins TRBV27 to TRBJ2-3, with 7 bases aligning to TRBD2. This CDR3 has 16 residues. Germline assignment: CDR1 MNHEY and CDR2 SMNVEV (reference sequence). The trim removed 5 bases at V and 2 bases at J, leaving 10 bases unmatched. Here the CDR3 DNA reads TGTGCCAGCAGTCCAGAATGGCGGGGGACCACAGATACGCAGTATTTT. It is translated as CASSPEWRGTTDTQYF.

This chain links TRBV4-1 with TRBJ2-7, with 12 bases lining up with TRBD1. The CDR3 is 18 amino acids. Unmatched junction bases numbered 9, after V lost 1 base and J lost 2 bases. The germline V gene encodes CDR1 MGHRA and CDR2 YSYEKL. The DNA for the CDR3 is TGCGCCAGCAGCCAAGGTCTAAGGGACAGGGGGCAACCCTACGAGCAGTACTTC. Residues: CASSQGLRDRGQPYEQYF.

The chain recombines TRBV19 with TRBJ1-3; the D gene is possibly TRBD1 (5 bases). V dropped 0 bases and J dropped 4 bases, with 13 bases sitting between them. CDR3 length: 16 amino acids. In germline, CDR1 is LNHDA, CDR2 SQIVND (reference sequence). CDR3 sequence: CASSIDAGTGGNTIYF. CDR3 bases: TGTGCCAGTAGTATAGACGCCGGGACTGGAGGAAACACCATATATTTT.

The rearrangement uses TRBV7-9 and TRBJ1-3; weak D call: TRBD1 (5 bases). The V gene lost 2 bases and the J gene lost 3 bases, with 17 bases spanning the gap. The germline V gene encodes CDR1 SEHNR and CDR2 FQNEAQ (reference sequence). CDR3 size: 17 residues. The CDR3 is CASSLMQGWDFGNTIYF. CDR3 sequence (DNA): TGTGCCAGCAGCTTAATGCAGGGATGGGACTTTGGAAACACCATATATTTT.

The chain recombines TRBV27 with TRBJ1-2; D might be TRBD1 (6 bases). V lost 5 bases, J lost 5 bases, and 15 bases lay in between. The CDR3 consists of 14 residues. Germline CDR1 reads MNHEY; CDR2 reads SMNVEV (reference sequence). CDR3 bases: TGTGCCAGCAGTATAAGGGGGTATGGGTATGGCTACACCTTC. Protein sequence: CASSIRGYGYGYTF.

This rearrangement joins TRBV6-5 to TRBJ1-1, with 8 positions matching TRBD1. This CDR3 region has 15 residues. V shed 5 bases and J 3 bases; nucleotides not matched to a gene: 8. The V gene's germline CDR1 is MNHEY and CDR2 SVGAGI. This chain's CDR3 is CASSRTGLMDTEAFF. CDR3 coding DNA: TGTGCCAGCAGTCGGACAGGGCTTATGGACACTGAAGCTTTCTTT.

This chain joins TRBV10-3 and TRBJ1-2, with 7 positions matching TRBD1. CDR1 and CDR2 from the germline V gene are ENHRY and SYGVKD. After removal of 8 bases from V and 6 bases from J, the junction contained 9 bases not matched to a gene. The CDR3 is 13 amino acids. The DNA for the CDR3 is TGTGCCATCGCACGTACAGGGGCAGATGGCTACACCTTC. This codes for CAIARTGADGYTF.

The gene calls are TRBV5-4 and TRBJ1-2; possible D gene TRBD1, 5 bases. With 2 bases removed from V and 2 bases from J, the gap between germline ends came to 10 bases. Germline V gene sequence: CDR1 SGHNT, CDR2 YYREEE (reference sequence). The CDR3 has 14 residues. The CDR3 spells CASSFGGANYGYTF. The CDR3 DNA follows: TGTGCCAGCAGCTTCGGTGGGGCCAACTATGGCTACACCTTC.

The chain's CDR3 is CASSLTSVDTQYF. The DNA for the CDR3 is TGTGCCAGCAGTTTGACTAGCGTAGATACGCAGTATTTT. This chain links TRBV27 with TRBJ2-3, with 8 nucleotides matching TRBD2. CDR1 is MNHEY and CDR2 is SMNVEV in the germline V gene (reference sequence). The CDR3 contains 13 residues. V shed 3 bases and J 5 bases; nucleotides not matched to a gene: 1.

The chain combines TRBV5-8 with TRBJ1-2; D uncertain. Germline CDR1 SGHTS, CDR2 YDEGEE. This CDR3 has 13 amino acids. Deletions cut 0 bases from V and 4 bases from J, with 7 bases between. The CDR3, as DNA: TGTGCCAGCAGCTTGGGTCCTCTCTATGGCTACACCTTC. Protein: CASSLGPLYGYTF.

The V call is TRBV27, the J call TRBJ2-7; 7 bases align to TRBD1. The CDR3 extends over 16 amino acids. V lost 0 bases, J lost 2 bases, and 7 bases stayed unmatched. Germline V gene sequence: CDR1 MNHEY, CDR2 SMNVEV (reference sequence). The chain's CDR3 is CASSLSSGTVTYEQYF. For the CDR3, the DNA is TGTGCCAGCAGTTTATCCTCCGGGACAGTGACCTACGAGCAGTACTTC.

The chain combines TRBV2 with TRBJ1-1, with 8 nucleotides matching TRBD1. This CDR3 spans 14 amino acids. V shed 4 bases, J shed 1 base, and the junction held 2 bases outside the gene matches. Germline V lookup: CDR1 SNHLY, CDR2 FYNNEI. The CDR3 sequence: CASSAGTGNTEAFF. The CDR3 DNA follows: TGTGCCAGCAGTGCCGGGACAGGGAACACTGAAGCTTTCTTT.

The chain employs TRBV29-1 and TRBJ1-2; D might be TRBD1 (5 bases). Germline values: CDR1 SQVTM, CDR2 ANQGSEA. Trimming left V 4 bases short and J 2 bases short, with 11 bases between. This CDR3 has 13 residues. CDR3 nucleotides: TGCAGCGTTGGGGGCAGGATGAACTATGGCTACACCTTC. Encoded protein: CSVGGRMNYGYTF.

The V and J genes are TRBV7-6 and TRBJ1-5; tentatively, D is TRBD1 (6 bases). The ends were cut back, 5 bases at V and 8 bases at J, with 10 bases in the middle. The CDR3 is 12 residues long. Germline V lookup: CDR1 SGHVS, CDR2 FNYEAQ. CDR3 protein: CASSNQGKPQHF. In nucleotides, the CDR3 is TGTGCCAGCAGCAACCAGGGGAAGCCCCAGCATTTT.

This chain uses TRBV6-5 with TRBJ1-2, with D possibly matching TRBD1 (5 bases). The CDR3 extends over 16 amino acids. The germline gives CDR1 MNHEY, CDR2 SVGAGI. V lost 4 bases, J lost 0 bases, and 15 bases lay in between. DNA of the CDR3: TGTGCCAGCAGTTCCGCGGGGCAGACAGCTAACTATGGCTACACCTTC. Its protein is CASSSAGQTANYGYTF.

Only a few counts were recorded for this clone. This chain connects TRBV28 to TRBJ1-3; no clear D. The CDR3 is made up of 16 amino acids. Per germline, CDR1 MDHEN and CDR2 SYDVKM. V lost 5 bases and J 0 bases, leaving 14 bases between the germline ends. In DNA, the CDR3 is TGTGCCAGCAGTGGCGGACTCCACAGCTCTGGAAACACCATATATTTT. Its translation: CASSGGLHSSGNTIYF.

This chain uses TRBV15 with TRBJ2-7, with D maybe TRBD2 (6 bases). CDR3 length: 15 residues. Germline V CDR1 and CDR2: LNHNV, YYDKDF (reference sequence). V was cut by 0 bases and J by 4 bases, with 13 bases left in between. The CDR3 DNA follows: TGTGCCACCAGCAGAGAAACTAGCTCATATTACGAGCAGTACTTC. Encoded protein: CATSRETSSYYEQYF.

CDR3 sequence reads: CASSQSGGQLSYEQYF. CDR3 bases: TGCGCCAGCAGTCAAAGTGGGGGACAGCTCTCCTACGAGCAGTACTTC. The V call is TRBV23-1, the J call TRBJ2-7, with 7 bases lining up with TRBD1. TRBV23-1 is known as an ORF, though its function is uncertain. The CDR3 has 16 amino acids. The trim removed 2 bases at V and 0 bases at J, leaving 7 bases unmatched.

V usage is TRBV18 and J usage is TRBJ2-3; D may be TRBD2 (5 bases). Trimming stripped 3 bases from V and 2 bases from J, with 9 bases between. The CDR3 sequence is 14 residues long. Germline values: CDR1 KGHSH, CDR2 LQKENI. The DNA for the CDR3 is TGTGCCAGCTCACCGGGAGATACCACAGATACGCAGTATTTT. Its translation: CASSPGDTTDTQYF.

The CDR3 DNA is TGCGCCAGCAGCCAAGAGGGCAGATCCACAGATACGCAGTATTTT. It yields the protein CASSQEGRSTDTQYF. The genes are TRBV4-3 and TRBJ2-3; D remains ambiguous. With 0 bases removed from V and 2 bases from J, the gap between germline ends came to 9 bases. Germline CDR1 and CDR2: LGHNA and YSLEER. This CDR3 spans 15 amino acids.

The chain carries TRBV6-5 and TRBJ2-7; unclear D gene. The CDR3 is 11 amino acids. The ends were cut back, 4 bases at V and 2 bases at J, with 3 bases in the middle. Germline-derived CDR1 and CDR2 are MNHEY and SVGAGI. The CDR3: CASSSAYEQYF. In DNA form, the CDR3 reads TGTGCCAGCAGTTCGGCCTACGAGCAGTACTTC.

This rearrangement joins TRBV6-5 to TRBJ1-6; possible D gene TRBD1, 5 bases. The CDR3 runs 15 residues. Trimming shortened V by 0 bases and J by 7 bases, and 10 bases separated the two germline ends. Germline V gene lookup returns CDR1 MNHEY and CDR2 SVGAGI. CDR3 DNA: TGTGCCAGCAGTTACTCCCAGGGCCGGAATTCACCCCTCCACTTT. Translation: CASSYSQGRNSPLHF.

This clone was detected only once. The chain has TRBV5-1 and TRBJ2-7; D unclear. Germline V lookup: CDR1 SGHRS, CDR2 YFSETQ. This CDR3 is built from 13 residues. V lost 4 bases and J lost 2, with 10 bases in between. The CDR3 protein is CASSAGPTYEQYF. Here the CDR3 DNA reads TGCGCCAGCAGCGCAGGCCCGACCTACGAGCAGTACTTC.

The chain is built from TRBV6-1 and TRBJ2-7, with no clear D. Germline V gene data show CDR1 as MNHNS and CDR2 as SASEGT. V was pared by 1 base and J by 3 bases, with 7 bases between. The CDR3 contains 13 residues. The CDR3 spells CASSEGGYYEQYF. CDR3 sequence (DNA): TGTGCCAGCAGTGAAGGCGGCTACTACGAGCAGTACTTC.